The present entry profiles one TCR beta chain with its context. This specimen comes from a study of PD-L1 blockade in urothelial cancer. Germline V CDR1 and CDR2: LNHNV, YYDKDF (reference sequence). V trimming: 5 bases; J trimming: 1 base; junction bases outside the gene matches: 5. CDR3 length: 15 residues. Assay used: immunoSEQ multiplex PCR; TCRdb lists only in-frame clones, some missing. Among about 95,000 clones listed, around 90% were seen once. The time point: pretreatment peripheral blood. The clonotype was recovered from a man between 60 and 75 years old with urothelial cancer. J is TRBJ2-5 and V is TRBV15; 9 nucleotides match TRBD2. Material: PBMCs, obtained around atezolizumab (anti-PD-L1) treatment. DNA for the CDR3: TGTGCCACCAGCCCGGGAGCGGGGGGCCAAGAGACCCAGTACTTC. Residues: CATSPGAGGQETQYF.